This TCR beta chain emerged from a study of shared clonotypes between healthy human individuals. A note on this clone: Its specificity is not known.

With 2 bases clipped from V and 4 bases from J, the junction kept 12 bases outside the gene matches. This CDR3 comprises 17 residues. The germline V gene has CDR1 SGHRS and CDR2 YFSETQ. The team ran DNA from unsorted PBMCs on ten immunoSEQ deep assay plates for sequencing. The protocol was immunoSEQ multiplex PCR, while the TCRdb copy is restricted to in-frame clones and leaves out a portion. The repertoire holds a few hundred thousand clones, with about 80% as singletons. Findings of the study overall: Clonotype sharing levels among donors were expected to vary with sequencing depth.

This clonotype originated in a woman aged 40 to 50 in good health. Some clones in this sample may be carry-over from other donors' samples. Sequencing input: PBMCs. The V gene is TRBV5-1, the J gene TRBJ2-3, with 8 bases fitting TRBD2. The CDR3 protein is CASSFPAGAPGADTQYF. The CDR3 DNA sequence: TGCGCCAGCAGCTTTCCAGCGGGAGCCCCGGGGGCAGATACGCAGTATTTT.